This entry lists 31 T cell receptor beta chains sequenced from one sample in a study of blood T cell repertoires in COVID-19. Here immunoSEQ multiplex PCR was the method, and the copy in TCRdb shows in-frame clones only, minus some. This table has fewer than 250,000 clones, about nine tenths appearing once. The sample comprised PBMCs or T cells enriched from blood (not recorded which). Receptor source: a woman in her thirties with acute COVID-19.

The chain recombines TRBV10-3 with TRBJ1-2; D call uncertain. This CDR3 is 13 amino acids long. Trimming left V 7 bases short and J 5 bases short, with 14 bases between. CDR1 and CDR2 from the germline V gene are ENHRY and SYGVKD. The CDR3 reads CAINSREDYGYTF. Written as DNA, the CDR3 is TGTGCCATCAATTCCCGGGAAGATTATGGCTACACCTTC.

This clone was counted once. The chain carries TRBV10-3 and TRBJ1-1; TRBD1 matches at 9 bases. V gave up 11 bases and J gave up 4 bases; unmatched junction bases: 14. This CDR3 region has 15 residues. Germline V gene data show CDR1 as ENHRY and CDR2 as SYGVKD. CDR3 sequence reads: CAVGTGRFKGTEAFF. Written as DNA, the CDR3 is TGTGCCGTCGGGACAGGGAGGTTTAAGGGCACTGAAGCTTTCTTT.

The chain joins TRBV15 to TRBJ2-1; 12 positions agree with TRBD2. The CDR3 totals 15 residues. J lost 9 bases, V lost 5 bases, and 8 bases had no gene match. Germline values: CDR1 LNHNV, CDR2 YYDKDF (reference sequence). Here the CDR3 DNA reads TGTGCCACCAGCTGGTCTAGCGGGGGGGCCAGTGAGCAGTTCTTC. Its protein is CATSWSSGGASEQFF.

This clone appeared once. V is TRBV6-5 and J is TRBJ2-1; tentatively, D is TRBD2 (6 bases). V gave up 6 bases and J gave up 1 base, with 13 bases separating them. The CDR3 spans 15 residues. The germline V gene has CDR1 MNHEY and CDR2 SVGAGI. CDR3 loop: CASSLASGSYNEQFF. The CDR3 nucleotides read TGTGCCAGCAGCCTAGCGTCAGGATCCTACAATGAGCAGTTCTTC.

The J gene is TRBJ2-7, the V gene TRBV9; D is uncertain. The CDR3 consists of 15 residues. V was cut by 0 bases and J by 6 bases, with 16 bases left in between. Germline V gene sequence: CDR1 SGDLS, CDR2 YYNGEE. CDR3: CASSVGSAARSEQYF. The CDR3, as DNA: TGTGCCAGCAGCGTAGGCTCCGCGGCACGCAGCGAGCAGTACTTC. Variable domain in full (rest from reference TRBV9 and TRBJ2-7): DSGVTQTPKHLITATGQRVTLRCSPRSGDLSVYWYQQSLDQGLQFLIQYYNGEERAKGNILERFSAQQFPDLHSELNLSSLELGDSALYFCASSVGSAARSEQYFGPGTRLTVT.

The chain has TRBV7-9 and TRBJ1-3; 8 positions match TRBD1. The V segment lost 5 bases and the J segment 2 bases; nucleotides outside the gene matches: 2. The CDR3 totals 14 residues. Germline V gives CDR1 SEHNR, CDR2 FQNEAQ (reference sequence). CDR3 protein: CASSRQGPGNTIYF. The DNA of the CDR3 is TGTGCCAGCAGCCGACAGGGGCCTGGAAACACCATATATTTT.

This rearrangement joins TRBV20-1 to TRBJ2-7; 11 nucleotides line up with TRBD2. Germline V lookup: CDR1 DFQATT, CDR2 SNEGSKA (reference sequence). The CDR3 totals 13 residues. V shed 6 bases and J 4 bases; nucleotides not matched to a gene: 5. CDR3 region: CSASSGGAYEQYF. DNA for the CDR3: TGCAGTGCCAGTAGCGGGGGGGCGTACGAGCAGTACTTC.

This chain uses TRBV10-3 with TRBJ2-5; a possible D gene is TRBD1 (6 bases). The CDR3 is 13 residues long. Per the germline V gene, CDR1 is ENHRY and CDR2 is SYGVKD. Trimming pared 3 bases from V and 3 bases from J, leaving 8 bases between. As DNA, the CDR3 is TGTGCCATCAGTGAACGGACAGAAGAGACCCAGTACTTC. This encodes CAISERTEETQYF.

The CDR3 region is CASSVDGRDGQPQHF. Written as DNA, the CDR3 is TGTGCCAGCAGCGTAGATGGCAGGGATGGCCAGCCCCAGCATTTT. The chain joins TRBV9 to TRBJ1-5; D might be TRBD1 (5 bases). CDR3 length: 15 residues. Trimming stripped 0 bases from V and 7 bases from J, with 14 bases between. Germline values: CDR1 SGDLS, CDR2 YYNGEE.

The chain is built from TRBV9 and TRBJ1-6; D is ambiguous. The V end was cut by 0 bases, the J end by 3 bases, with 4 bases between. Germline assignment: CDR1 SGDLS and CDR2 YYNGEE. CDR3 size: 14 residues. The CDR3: CASSVDSYNSPLHF. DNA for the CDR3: TGTGCCAGCAGCGTAGATAGCTATAATTCACCCCTCCACTTT.

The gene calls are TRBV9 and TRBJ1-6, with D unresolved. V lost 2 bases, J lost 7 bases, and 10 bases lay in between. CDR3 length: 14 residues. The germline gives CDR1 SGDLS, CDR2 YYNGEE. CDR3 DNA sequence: TGTGCCAGCAGCGTTACGGGTGGGAATTCACCCCTCCACTTT. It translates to CASSVTGGNSPLHF.

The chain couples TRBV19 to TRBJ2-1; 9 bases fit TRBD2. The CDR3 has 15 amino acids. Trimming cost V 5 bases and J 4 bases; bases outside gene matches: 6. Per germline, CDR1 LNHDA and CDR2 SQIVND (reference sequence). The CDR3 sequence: CASSETSGQYNEQFF. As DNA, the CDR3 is TGTGCCAGTAGTGAAACTAGCGGGCAATACAATGAGCAGTTCTTC.

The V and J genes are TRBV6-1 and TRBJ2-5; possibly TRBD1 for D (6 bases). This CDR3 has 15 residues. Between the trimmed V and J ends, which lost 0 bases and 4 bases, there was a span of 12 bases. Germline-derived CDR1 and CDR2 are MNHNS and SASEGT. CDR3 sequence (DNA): TGTGCCAGCAGTGAAGCGCTTCGGACAGTAGAGACCCAGTACTTC. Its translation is CASSEALRTVETQYF.

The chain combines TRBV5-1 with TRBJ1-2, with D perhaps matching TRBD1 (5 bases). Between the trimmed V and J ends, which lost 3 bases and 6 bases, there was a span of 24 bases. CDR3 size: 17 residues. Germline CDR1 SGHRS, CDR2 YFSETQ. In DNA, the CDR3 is TGCGCCAGCAGCTCTCCGGGACCCGGGCTCGGGGGGGATGGCTACACCTTC. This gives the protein CASSSPGPGLGGDGYTF. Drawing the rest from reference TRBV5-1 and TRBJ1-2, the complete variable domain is KAGVTQTPRYLIKTRGQQVTLSCSPISGHRSVSWYQQTPGQGLQFLFEYFSETQRNKGNFPGRFSGRQFSNSRSEMNVSTLELGDSALYLCASSSPGPGLGGDGYTFGSGTRLTVV.

CDR3 nucleotides: TGCGCCAGCAGGACAGGCCGGTACGAGCAGTACTTC. Its protein is CASRTGRYEQYF. The chain recombines TRBV10-2 with TRBJ2-7; D perhaps matches TRBD1 (6 bases). Trimming pared 6 bases from V and 4 bases from J, leaving 10 bases between. The CDR3 covers 12 residues. Germline V gene sequence: CDR1 WSHSY, CDR2 SAAADI.

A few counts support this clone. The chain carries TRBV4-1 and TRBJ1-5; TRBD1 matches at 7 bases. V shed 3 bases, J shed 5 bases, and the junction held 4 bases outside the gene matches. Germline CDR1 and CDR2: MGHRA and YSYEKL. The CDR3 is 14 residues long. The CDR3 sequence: CASSQIDRDQPQHF. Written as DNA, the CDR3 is TGCGCCAGCAGCCAGATAGACAGGGATCAGCCCCAGCATTTT.

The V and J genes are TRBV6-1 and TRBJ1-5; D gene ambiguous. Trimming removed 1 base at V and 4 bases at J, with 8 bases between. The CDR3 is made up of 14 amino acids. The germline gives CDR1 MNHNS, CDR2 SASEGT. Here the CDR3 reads CASSEGQDNQPQHF. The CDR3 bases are TGTGCCAGCAGTGAAGGCCAGGATAATCAGCCCCAGCATTTT.

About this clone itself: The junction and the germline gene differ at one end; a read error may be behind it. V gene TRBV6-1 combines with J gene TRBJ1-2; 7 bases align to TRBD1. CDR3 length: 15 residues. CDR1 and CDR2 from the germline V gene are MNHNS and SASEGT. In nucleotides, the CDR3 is TGTGCCAGCAGTAAAGCAATGGGGACAGTTTATGGCTACACCTTC. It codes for CASSKAMGTVYGYTF.

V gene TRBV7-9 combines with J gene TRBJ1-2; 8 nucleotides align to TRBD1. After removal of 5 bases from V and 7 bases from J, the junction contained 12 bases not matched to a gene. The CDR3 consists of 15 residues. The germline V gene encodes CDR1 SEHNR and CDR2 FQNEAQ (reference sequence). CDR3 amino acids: CASSDHRTGRSGYTF. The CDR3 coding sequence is TGTGCCAGCAGCGATCACCGGACAGGGCGTAGTGGCTACACCTTC.

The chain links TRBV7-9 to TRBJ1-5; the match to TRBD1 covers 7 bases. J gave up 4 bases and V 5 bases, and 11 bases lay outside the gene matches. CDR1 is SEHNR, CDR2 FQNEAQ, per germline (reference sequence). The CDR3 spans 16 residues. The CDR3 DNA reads TGTGCCAGCAGCCACGAAACGGGACAGCTAAATCAGCCCCAGCATTTT. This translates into CASSHETGQLNQPQHF.

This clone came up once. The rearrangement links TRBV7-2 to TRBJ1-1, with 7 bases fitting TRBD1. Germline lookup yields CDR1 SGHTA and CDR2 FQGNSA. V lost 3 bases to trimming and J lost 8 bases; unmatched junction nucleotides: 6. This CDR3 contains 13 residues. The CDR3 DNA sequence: TGTGCCAGCAGCTTCGGGACAGAATCCGAAGCTTTCTTT. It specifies CASSFGTESEAFF.

The CDR3 loop reads CASSPGRDQPQHF. DNA for the CDR3: TGCGCCAGCAGCCCCGGGAGGGATCAGCCCCAGCATTTT. The chain combines TRBV4-3 with TRBJ1-5; D gene unclear. The CDR3 totals 13 residues. CDR1 is LGHNA, CDR2 YSLEER, per germline. Trimming stripped 4 bases from V and 5 bases from J, with 9 bases between.

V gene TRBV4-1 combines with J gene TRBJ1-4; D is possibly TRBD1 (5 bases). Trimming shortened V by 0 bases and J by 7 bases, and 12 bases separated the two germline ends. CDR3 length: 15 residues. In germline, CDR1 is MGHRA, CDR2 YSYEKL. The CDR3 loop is CASSQDGREGEKLFF. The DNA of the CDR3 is TGCGCCAGCAGCCAAGATGGCAGGGAGGGTGAAAAACTGTTTTTT.

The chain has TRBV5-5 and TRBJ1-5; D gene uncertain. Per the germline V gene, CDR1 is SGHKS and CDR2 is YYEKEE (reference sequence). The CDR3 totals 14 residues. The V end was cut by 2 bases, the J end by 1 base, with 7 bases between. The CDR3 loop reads CASSLESSNQPQHF. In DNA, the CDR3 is TGTGCCAGCAGCTTAGAGTCCAGCAATCAGCCCCAGCATTTT.

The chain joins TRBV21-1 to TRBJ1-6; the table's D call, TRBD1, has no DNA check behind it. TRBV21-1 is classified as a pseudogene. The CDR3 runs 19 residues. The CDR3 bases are TGTGCCAGCAGCAAACCGGGACAGGGAGGAAACTCCTATAATTCACCCCTCCACTTT. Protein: CASSKPGQGGNSYNSPLHF.

The CDR3 protein is CASGGTAEDYGYTF. The CDR3, as DNA: TGTGCCAGCGGGGGCACGGCAGAGGACTATGGCTACACCTTC. The genes are TRBV2 and TRBJ1-2; D possibly corresponds to TRBD1 (6 bases). CDR1 is SNHLY and CDR2 is FYNNEI in the germline V gene. The CDR3 extends over 14 amino acids. V was pared by 8 bases and J by 3 bases, with 16 bases between.

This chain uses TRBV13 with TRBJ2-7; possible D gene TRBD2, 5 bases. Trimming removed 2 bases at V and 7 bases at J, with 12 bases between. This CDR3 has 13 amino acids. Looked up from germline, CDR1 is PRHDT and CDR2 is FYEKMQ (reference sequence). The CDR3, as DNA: TGTGCCAGCAGCTTATCCCGGGATGGGGAGCAGTACTTC. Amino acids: CASSLSRDGEQYF.

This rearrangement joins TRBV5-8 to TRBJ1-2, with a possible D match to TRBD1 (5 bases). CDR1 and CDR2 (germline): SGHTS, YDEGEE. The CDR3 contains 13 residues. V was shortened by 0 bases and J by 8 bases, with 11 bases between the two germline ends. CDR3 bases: TGTGCCAGCAGCTTGGGGGGGGACGGAGGCTACACCTTC. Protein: CASSLGGDGGYTF.

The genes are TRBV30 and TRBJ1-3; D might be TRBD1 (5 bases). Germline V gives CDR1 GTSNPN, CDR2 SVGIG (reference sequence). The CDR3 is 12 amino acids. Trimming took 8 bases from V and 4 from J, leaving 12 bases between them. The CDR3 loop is CAARDCGNTIYF. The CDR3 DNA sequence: TGTGCCGCCCGGGACTGCGGAAACACCATATATTTT.

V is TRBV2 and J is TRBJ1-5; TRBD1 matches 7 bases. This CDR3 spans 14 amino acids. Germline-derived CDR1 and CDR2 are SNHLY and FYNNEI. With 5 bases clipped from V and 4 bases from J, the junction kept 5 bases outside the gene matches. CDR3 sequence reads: CASSTGQYNQPQHF. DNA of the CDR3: TGTGCCAGCAGTACGGGACAGTATAATCAGCCCCAGCATTTT.

The CDR3 loop reads CASSWTPGDTQYF. CDR3 nucleotides: TGTGCCAGCAGCTGGACCCCGGGGGATACGCAGTATTTT. V and J are TRBV5-4 and TRBJ2-3; possible D gene TRBD2, 5 bases. V was shortened by 3 bases and J by 6 bases, with 11 bases between the two germline ends. CDR1 and CDR2 (germline): SGHNT, YYREEE (reference sequence). The CDR3 is 13 amino acids. Using reference TRBV5-4 and TRBJ2-3 for the parts outside the CDR3, the full variable domain is ETGVTQSPTHLIKTRGQQVTLRCSSQSGHNTVSWYQQALGQGPQFIFQYYREEENGRGNFPPRFSGLQFPNYSSELNVNALELDDSALYLCASSWTPGDTQYFGPGTRLTVL.